This T cell receptor beta chain was captured by sequencing in a study of OX40 agonist ivuxolimab in advanced cancers. To note about this clone: Its antigen is not identified.

Study results and limitations: On average, CD8+ T cells had more expanded clones than CD4+. CD4+ and CD8+ blood T cells expanded clonally by week 6 at 0.1 to 3.0 mg/kg.

The protocol was immunoSEQ multiplex PCR, while the TCRdb copy is restricted to in-frame clones and leaves out a portion. There are 55,000 to 70,000 clones in the sample; over 80% occur only once, and roughly 4.4% lies in the top ten. Trimming removed 2 bases at V and 1 base at J, with 6 bases between. The CDR3 spans 14 residues. Germline V CDR1 and CDR2: MNHEY, SMNVEV (reference sequence). Sequenced here: CD4+ or CD8+ T cells sorted from blood, sampled in a trial of the OX40 agonist ivuxolimab. J is TRBJ1-5 and V is TRBV27; D remains unclear. This TCR was sampled from an adult with an advanced solid tumor such as melanoma, head and neck, liver or kidney cancer. CDR3 sequence reads: CASSLEGSNQPQHF. The CDR3 DNA reads as TGTGCCAGCAGTTTAGAAGGGAGCAATCAGCCCCAGCATTTT.